A selection of T cell receptor beta chains follows, all from one sample in a study of somatic reversion in DOCK8 deficiency. Via MiXCR, TCRdb re-called the multiplex PCR reads, giving one row per CDR3 protein. The sample lists over a thousand distinct CDR3 sequences, roughly 29% occurring once. Sequencing was carried out using peripheral blood. The receptors were gathered from a human donor with DOCK8 deficiency. CDR3s include the opening cysteine and the closing phenylalanine or tryptophan. Each record gives: J gene, D gene, V gene, clone size, CDR3 DNA, CDR3 protein. A D gene is named only where the DNA matches it firmly. A row's size may be missing; if present it is once, few, many or a size class.

j_call: TRBJ1-5
d_call: -
v_call: TRBV4-3
clone_size: -
cdr3_nt: TGCGCCAGCAGCCAAGATTATGCAGGCCAGAATCAGCCCCAGCATTTT
cdr3_aa: CASSQDYAGQNQPQHF

j_call: TRBJ1-1
d_call: -
v_call: TRBV5-6
clone_size: -
cdr3_nt: TGTGCCAGCAGCTTAGTCCTGGGGGTGAACACTGAAGCTTTCTTT
cdr3_aa: CASSLVLGVNTEAFF

j_call: TRBJ1-1
d_call: TRBD1
v_call: TRBV7-3
clone_size: -
cdr3_nt: TGTGCCAGCAGTAGAGGACAGGGGCGACACACTGAAGCTTTCTTT
cdr3_aa: CASSRGQGRHTEAFF

j_call: TRBJ2-7
d_call: TRBD2
v_call: TRBV20-1
clone_size: few
cdr3_nt: TGCAGTGCCGACCCCAGGACTAGTCGATACTCCTACGAGCAGTACTTC
cdr3_aa: CSADPRTSRYSYEQYF

j_call: TRBJ2-7
d_call: -
v_call: TRBV7-9
clone_size: -
cdr3_nt: TGTGCCAGCAGCTTAGGACCAGGCGAGCAGTACTTC
cdr3_aa: CASSLGPGEQYF

j_call: TRBJ2-1
d_call: TRBD1
v_call: TRBV2
clone_size: -
cdr3_nt: TGTGCCAGCAACACCGGGACAGAGTTAAATGAGCAGTTCTTC
cdr3_aa: CASNTGTELNEQFF

j_call: TRBJ2-7
d_call: TRBD2
v_call: TRBV10-3
clone_size: medium-sized
cdr3_nt: TGTGCCACGAGTCGGGAGGCCACCTACGAGCAGTACTTC
cdr3_aa: CATSREATYEQYF

j_call: TRBJ2-7
d_call: -
v_call: TRBV12-3/TRBV12-4
clone_size: few
cdr3_nt: TGTGCCAGCAGTTTCGGGAGGGGGCTATACGAGCAGTACTTC
cdr3_aa: CASSFGRGLYEQYF

j_call: TRBJ1-2
d_call: -
v_call: TRBV30
clone_size: -
cdr3_nt: TGTGCCTGGAGTGTACCCGGGGTTAGCTACACCTTC
cdr3_aa: CAWSVPGVSYTF

j_call: TRBJ1-2
d_call: -
v_call: TRBV20-1
clone_size: many
cdr3_nt: TGCAGTGCGCTTTCCGACTATGGCTACACCTTC
cdr3_aa: CSALSDYGYTF

j_call: TRBJ1-4
d_call: TRBD1
v_call: TRBV30
clone_size: medium-sized
cdr3_nt: TGTGCCTGGAGTGTAGGGGGCTTTGTTGAAAAACTGTTTTTT
cdr3_aa: CAWSVGGFVEKLFF

j_call: TRBJ1-2
d_call: -
v_call: TRBV7-9
clone_size: medium-sized
cdr3_nt: TGTGCCAGCAGCGAACTCGACCGCTACTATGGCTACACCTTC
cdr3_aa: CASSELDRYYGYTF

j_call: TRBJ1-1
d_call: -
v_call: TRBV9
clone_size: few
cdr3_nt: TGTGCCAGCAGCGCCCCGAGCTTGACAGTGAACACTGAAGCTTTCTTT
cdr3_aa: CASSAPSLTVNTEAFF

j_call: TRBJ1-1
d_call: TRBD1
v_call: TRBV20-1
clone_size: many
cdr3_nt: TGCAGTGCTAGAGATCGATCGACAGGGCGGAACACTGAAGCTTTCTTT
cdr3_aa: CSARDRSTGRNTEAFF

j_call: TRBJ1-1
d_call: TRBD1
v_call: TRBV5-1
clone_size: -
cdr3_nt: TGCGCCAGCAGCTTGGGGGACAGGGGGGTCACTGAAGCTTTCTTT
cdr3_aa: CASSLGDRGVTEAFF

j_call: TRBJ2-2
d_call: TRBD2
v_call: TRBV12-3/TRBV12-4
clone_size: many
cdr3_nt: TGTGCCAGCAGACGCGGGACTAGCGGGACGGCCGGGGAGCTGTTTTTT
cdr3_aa: CASRRGTSGTAGELFF

j_call: TRBJ1-4
d_call: TRBD1
v_call: TRBV3-1
clone_size: many
cdr3_nt: TGTGCCAGCAGCCCCCCCGATAGGGGGCCCCGTTTGACCGAAAAACTGTTTTTT
cdr3_aa: CASSPPDRGPRLTEKLFF

j_call: TRBJ2-1
d_call: TRBD2
v_call: TRBV4-3
clone_size: once
cdr3_nt: TGCGCCAGCAGCCAACTAGCGGGTGGGTACAATGAGCAGTTCTTC
cdr3_aa: CASSQLAGGYNEQFF

j_call: TRBJ2-1
d_call: -
v_call: TRBV28
clone_size: many
cdr3_nt: TGTGCCAGCAGTCCCCTGTCCCTGACATCGTACAATGAGCAGTTCTTC
cdr3_aa: CASSPLSLTSYNEQFF

j_call: TRBJ1-1
d_call: -
v_call: TRBV29-1
clone_size: -
cdr3_nt: TGCAGCGTTGTGGGCCTTATGACAGCTGAAGCTTTCTTT
cdr3_aa: CSVVGLMTAEAFF

j_call: TRBJ1-1
d_call: -
v_call: TRBV23-1
clone_size: large
cdr3_nt: TGCGCCAGCAGTCAAATGGGTACAGGGTCGTGCACTGAAGCTTTCTTT
cdr3_aa: CASSQMGTGSCTEAFF

j_call: TRBJ1-1
d_call: -
v_call: TRBV12-3/TRBV12-4
clone_size: large
cdr3_nt: TGTGCCAGCACCAAATTCAGCGGGGGCACTGAAGCTTTCTTT
cdr3_aa: CASTKFSGGTEAFF

j_call: TRBJ2-7
d_call: -
v_call: TRBV28
clone_size: few
cdr3_nt: TGTGCCAGCAGTTTATCACGGGGCTACGAGCAGTACTTC
cdr3_aa: CASSLSRGYEQYF

j_call: TRBJ1-1
d_call: -
v_call: TRBV27
clone_size: -
cdr3_nt: TGTGCCAGCAGTTTCACAGCACAGAACACTGAAGCTTTCTTT
cdr3_aa: CASSFTAQNTEAFF

j_call: TRBJ2-7
d_call: -
v_call: TRBV20-1
clone_size: -
cdr3_nt: TGCAGTGCCGGCAACGACAGGCGCTACGAGCAGTACTTC
cdr3_aa: CSAGNDRRYEQYF

j_call: TRBJ1-2
d_call: TRBD1
v_call: TRBV9
clone_size: -
cdr3_nt: TGTGCCAGCAGCCCCGACAGGGTGGGAGGCTACACCTTC
cdr3_aa: CASSPDRVGGYTF

j_call: TRBJ1-2
d_call: -
v_call: TRBV6-6
clone_size: few
cdr3_nt: TGTGCCAGCAGTTATATCGGGGATGTTCGGTATGGCTACACCTTC
cdr3_aa: CASSYIGDVRYGYTF

j_call: TRBJ2-1
d_call: -
v_call: TRBV19
clone_size: -
cdr3_nt: TGTGCCAGTAGTGCTGGCGGGAACCACAATGAGCAGTTCTTC
cdr3_aa: CASSAGGNHNEQFF

j_call: TRBJ1-5
d_call: -
v_call: TRBV18
clone_size: -
cdr3_nt: TGTGCCAGCTCACCTTCGGGTCCTCTTAGCAATCAGCCCCAGCATTTT
cdr3_aa: CASSPSGPLSNQPQHF

j_call: TRBJ2-1
d_call: -
v_call: TRBV19
clone_size: once
cdr3_nt: TGTGCCAGTAGTTTATCAGGGTTGAACTACAATGAGCAGTTCTTC
cdr3_aa: CASSLSGLNYNEQFF

j_call: TRBJ1-5
d_call: TRBD1
v_call: TRBV28
clone_size: medium-sized
cdr3_nt: TGTGCCATACGACAGGGGAATCAGCCCCAGCATTTT
cdr3_aa: CAIRQGNQPQHF

j_call: TRBJ1-2
d_call: -
v_call: TRBV4-2
clone_size: -
cdr3_nt: TGTGCCAGCAGCCCGGGGGCGAACTATGGCTACACCTTC
cdr3_aa: CASSPGANYGYTF

j_call: TRBJ2-7
d_call: -
v_call: TRBV3-1
clone_size: few
cdr3_nt: TGTGCCAGCAGCCCGCGACGGGGACCCCACTACGAGCAGTACTTC
cdr3_aa: CASSPRRGPHYEQYF

j_call: TRBJ1-4
d_call: -
v_call: TRBV5-4
clone_size: -
cdr3_nt: TGTGCCAGCAGCAGGGACGCAGGCGATGAAAAACTGTTTTTT
cdr3_aa: CASSRDAGDEKLFF

j_call: TRBJ2-7
d_call: -
v_call: TRBV7-9
clone_size: -
cdr3_nt: TGTGCCAGCGGCTTAGAGTTGAGCTCCTACGAGCAGTACTTC
cdr3_aa: CASGLELSSYEQYF

j_call: TRBJ1-3
d_call: -
v_call: TRBV20-1
clone_size: few
cdr3_nt: TGCAGTGCTCGACTAACAGGGAACTCTGGAAACACCATATATTTT
cdr3_aa: CSARLTGNSGNTIYF

j_call: TRBJ1-6
d_call: -
v_call: TRBV2
clone_size: few
cdr3_nt: TGTGCCAGCAGTGAACGGTTCTATAATTCACCCCTCCACTTT
cdr3_aa: CASSERFYNSPLHF

j_call: TRBJ1-6
d_call: -
v_call: TRBV5-4
clone_size: medium-sized
cdr3_nt: TGTGCCAGCAGCCCCAGCTGGAGTAATTCACCCCTCCACTTT
cdr3_aa: CASSPSWSNSPLHF

j_call: TRBJ1-1
d_call: TRBD1
v_call: TRBV6-5
clone_size: few
cdr3_nt: TGTGCCAGCTTCGGATTCGGACAGGGGGGCACTGAAGCTTTCTTT
cdr3_aa: CASFGFGQGGTEAFF

j_call: TRBJ2-1
d_call: TRBD2
v_call: TRBV6-2/TRBV6-3
clone_size: few
cdr3_nt: TGTGCCAGCAGTTACATTAGCGGGGAGGGCCGGATTTATAATGAGCAGTTCTTC
cdr3_aa: CASSYISGEGRIYNEQFF

j_call: TRBJ2-5
d_call: TRBD1
v_call: TRBV12-3/TRBV12-4
clone_size: few
cdr3_nt: TGTGCCAGCAGTTTTGAGGGGACAGGGGCCCTCCAAGAGACCCAGTACTTC
cdr3_aa: CASSFEGTGALQETQYF

j_call: TRBJ2-7
d_call: TRBD2
v_call: TRBV12-3/TRBV12-4
clone_size: medium-sized
cdr3_nt: TGTGCCAGCAGTTTAGCGCTAGGGGCTAGCGGAGAGCAGTACTTC
cdr3_aa: CASSLALGASGEQYF

j_call: TRBJ2-7
d_call: -
v_call: TRBV5-4
clone_size: many
cdr3_nt: TGTGCCAGCAGCTTCTACAGGGAGGGCGAGCAGTACTTC
cdr3_aa: CASSFYREGEQYF

j_call: TRBJ1-2
d_call: -
v_call: TRBV19
clone_size: -
cdr3_nt: TGTGCCAGTAGTCCTGGGCAGCTATACTATGGCTACACCTTC
cdr3_aa: CASSPGQLYYGYTF

j_call: TRBJ1-1
d_call: -
v_call: TRBV28
clone_size: medium-sized
cdr3_nt: TGTGCCAGCAGTTTATCGCGGGATAACACTGAAGCTTTCTTT
cdr3_aa: CASSLSRDNTEAFF

j_call: TRBJ1-5
d_call: -
v_call: TRBV27
clone_size: few
cdr3_nt: TGTGCCAGCAGTTGGGGGGGCGGTGAGGGTCAGCCCCAGCATTTT
cdr3_aa: CASSWGGGEGQPQHF

j_call: TRBJ2-7
d_call: TRBD2
v_call: TRBV19
clone_size: -
cdr3_nt: TGTGCCAGTAGCCTCGGGGAGGGCGGCGCCGAGCAGTACTTC
cdr3_aa: CASSLGEGGAEQYF

j_call: TRBJ2-4
d_call: TRBD2
v_call: TRBV30
clone_size: few
cdr3_nt: TGTGCCTGGAGTATGACTAGCGGGCCCAAAAACATTCAGTACTTC
cdr3_aa: CAWSMTSGPKNIQYF

j_call: TRBJ1-5
d_call: -
v_call: TRBV7-8
clone_size: -
cdr3_nt: TGTGCCAGCAGCTCAAGGGATCTGTATTCCGATCAGCTCCAGCATTTT
cdr3_aa: CASSSRDLYSDQLQHF

j_call: TRBJ1-6
d_call: -
v_call: TRBV6-1
clone_size: -
cdr3_nt: TGTGCCAGCAGTGAAGCAAGAGTGTTGAATTCACCCCTCCACTTT
cdr3_aa: CASSEARVLNSPLHF

j_call: TRBJ1-1
d_call: -
v_call: TRBV12-3/TRBV12-4
clone_size: medium-sized
cdr3_nt: TGTGCCAGCAGTTCGCAGGGGATTGAAGCTTTCTTT
cdr3_aa: CASSSQGIEAFF

j_call: TRBJ1-1
d_call: TRBD1
v_call: TRBV9
clone_size: few
cdr3_nt: TGTGCCAGCAGCGGGACAGGGTACGGTGAAGCTTTCTTT
cdr3_aa: CASSGTGYGEAFF

j_call: TRBJ1-2
d_call: -
v_call: TRBV29-1
clone_size: few
cdr3_nt: TGCAGCGTTACATACTTCGCATTGGACGGCAGAGTCACTCTTAGTGGCTACACCTTC
cdr3_aa: CSVTYFALDGRVTLSGYTF

j_call: TRBJ2-1
d_call: -
v_call: TRBV10-1
clone_size: medium-sized
cdr3_nt: TGCGCCAGCAGTGAACTAGTGTGGCATGAGCAGTTCTTC
cdr3_aa: CASSELVWHEQFF